Below are 29 T cell receptor beta chains sequenced from a single sample in a study of shared clonotypes between healthy human individuals. Assay: immunoSEQ multiplex PCR; the TCRdb copy retains only in-frame clones and omits some. This table holds 90,000 to 130,000 clones, roughly two thirds found once. The sample was memory CD8+ T cells sorted from blood. Subset indicated: CD45RO+ cells pooled with CCR7-negative TemRA cells. These receptors were taken from a woman between 25 and 40 years old in good health.

About this clone: This likely reflects a read error, since a far larger clone is one base away. This chain joins TRBV7-6 and TRBJ2-6; no firm D call. Germline V gene lookup returns CDR1 SGHVS and CDR2 FNYEAQ. Trimming took 4 bases from V and 0 from J, leaving 4 bases between them. The CDR3 contains 14 residues. The CDR3 is CASSWFSGANVLTF. The CDR3 DNA reads as TGTGCCAGCAGCTGGTTCTCTGGGGCCAACGTCCTGACTTTC.

The chain is built from TRBV9 and TRBJ1-1; D not certain. There are 16 residues in the CDR3. Germline V gene data show CDR1 as SGDLS and CDR2 as YYNGEE. V was pared by 5 bases and J by 1 base, with 18 bases between. This chain's CDR3 is CASSRLFRLWNTEAFF. The CDR3 DNA follows: TGTGCCAGCAGTAGGTTATTTAGGCTTTGGAACACTGAAGCTTTCTTT.

The count of this clone is one. The rearrangement joins TRBV27 to TRBJ1-2; D gene unclear. In germline, CDR1 is MNHEY, CDR2 SMNVEV (reference sequence). CDR3 length equals 13 residues. The V gene lost 5 bases and the J gene lost 3 bases, with 10 bases spanning the gap. Here the CDR3 reads CASSPDGYYGYTF. The CDR3 region has the DNA TGTGCCAGCAGTCCTGACGGTTACTATGGCTACACCTTC.

The chain combines TRBV5-6 with TRBJ2-4, with D perhaps matching TRBD1 (8 bases). V dropped 4 bases and J dropped 0 bases, with 17 bases sitting between them. The CDR3 extends over 17 amino acids. Germline assignment: CDR1 SGHDT and CDR2 YYEEEE. The CDR3 DNA sequence: TGTGCCAGCAGCAAACCAACAGGGGGGGAAGCCAAAAACATTCAGTACTTC. Its protein product is CASSKPTGGEAKNIQYF.

This clone was picked up a small number of times. The rearrangement joins TRBV29-1 to TRBJ2-3, with D tentatively TRBD2 (5 bases). Germline V gene lookup returns CDR1 SQVTM and CDR2 ANQGSEA. This CDR3 spans 13 amino acids. V was shortened by 4 bases and J by 7 bases, with 15 bases between the two germline ends. CDR3: CSVGSGEGYTQYF. The CDR3 bases are TGCAGCGTTGGAAGTGGTGAGGGCTATACGCAGTATTTT.

V and J are TRBV29-1 and TRBJ2-3; the D is unclear. With 8 bases removed from V and 2 bases from J, the gap between germline ends came to 14 bases. Per germline, CDR1 SQVTM and CDR2 ANQGSEA. The CDR3 runs to 13 residues. The CDR3 loop reads CSTQPYSTDTQYF. CDR3 bases: TGCAGCACACAGCCCTACTCCACAGATACGCAGTATTTT.

The rearrangement joins TRBV6-1 to TRBJ1-5, with a possible D match to TRBD1 (5 bases). Germline V gives CDR1 MNHNS, CDR2 SASEGT. This CDR3 is built from 15 residues. Trimming cost V 3 bases and J 2 bases, with 11 bases left between them. CDR3 coding DNA: TGTGCCAGCAGTGAGTATCAGGGTGGCAATCAGCCCCAGCATTTT. It translates to CASSEYQGGNQPQHF.

This sequence joins TRBV30 and TRBJ1-4; perhaps TRBD1 as D (5 bases). In germline, CDR1 is GTSNPN, CDR2 SVGIG (reference sequence). The CDR3 is made up of 13 amino acids. The ends were cut back, 2 bases at V and 4 bases at J, with 8 bases in the middle. The CDR3 is CAWSRQINEKLFF. The CDR3 nucleotides read TGTGCCTGGAGTCGACAGATTAATGAAAAACTGTTTTTT.

This chain links TRBV9 with TRBJ2-3, with 11 bases that match TRBD2. The CDR3 runs 19 residues. From germline, CDR1 is SGDLS and CDR2 YYNGEE. Germline trimming cut 0 bases from V and 7 bases from J; bases unmatched to any gene: 16. Here the CDR3 reads CASSVEPTGTSGSVHTQYF. The CDR3 bases are TGTGCCAGCAGCGTAGAACCCACCGGGACTAGCGGTTCGGTACATACGCAGTATTTT.

The J gene is TRBJ2-1, the V gene TRBV7-2; 11 nucleotides line up with TRBD2. Looked up from germline, CDR1 is SGHTA and CDR2 is FQGNSA. Trimming took 8 bases from V and 4 from J; bases not matched to a gene: 13. This CDR3 region has 17 residues. The CDR3, as DNA: TGTGCCAGCCATTTCCGACCCGGACTAGCGGGTTACAATGAGCAGTTCTTC. It yields the protein CASHFRPGLAGYNEQFF.

The CDR3 sequence is CASSGDRRTLHF. The DNA of the CDR3 is TGTGCCAGCAGTGGGGACCGGCGTACCCTCCACTTT. The chain has TRBV7-9 and TRBJ1-6, with D possibly being TRBD1 (5 bases). Germline loops: CDR1 SEHNR, CDR2 FQNEAQ (reference sequence). V shed 6 bases and J shed 14 bases, with 14 bases lying between them. The CDR3 has 12 residues.

V and J are TRBV5-4 and TRBJ2-7; D may match TRBD1 or TRBD2 (5 bases each). The CDR3 runs to 13 residues. Trimming removed 4 bases from V and 3 bases from J, with 11 bases in between. CDR1 SGHNT and CDR2 YYREEE come from the germline V gene (reference sequence). The CDR3 sequence: CASSRGRDYEQYF. CDR3 DNA: TGTGCCAGCAGCAGGGGACGGGACTACGAGCAGTACTTC.

The V gene is TRBV29-1, the J gene TRBJ2-3; D gene unclear. Germline V gene sequence: CDR1 SQVTM, CDR2 ANQGSEA. Trimming shortened V by 4 bases and J by 2 bases, and 22 bases separated the two germline ends. This CDR3 has 17 residues. The CDR3 sequence: CSVVPPLTRANTDTQYF. CDR3 DNA sequence: TGCAGCGTTGTTCCCCCCCTTACAAGGGCCAACACAGATACGCAGTATTTT.

The rearrangement uses TRBV30 and TRBJ1-2; D remains unclear. Germline V CDR1 and CDR2: GTSNPN, SVGIG (reference sequence). The CDR3 length is 14 residues. The V gene lost 4 bases and the J gene lost 0 bases, with 12 bases spanning the gap. CDR3 DNA: TGTGCCTGGATCATGACGGGAGCTAACTATGGCTACACCTTC. This codes for CAWIMTGANYGYTF.

This clone was seen more than once but under ten times. V is TRBV4-1 and J is TRBJ2-1, with D tentatively TRBD2 (5 bases). This CDR3 has 11 amino acids. Trimming took 4 bases from V and 10 from J, leaving 8 bases between them. Germline V gives CDR1 MGHRA, CDR2 YSYEKL. CDR3 DNA: TGCGCCAGCAGCCGGAGCGGAGAGCAGTTCTTC. Translation: CASSRSGEQFF.

The genes are TRBV30 and TRBJ1-2, with D maybe TRBD1 (6 bases). The germline gives CDR1 GTSNPN, CDR2 SVGIG (reference sequence). The ends were cut back, 5 bases at V and 5 bases at J, with 18 bases in the middle. This CDR3 contains 14 residues. DNA for the CDR3: TGTGCCTGGGCATCCCCCCGGGGGGCTTATGGCTACACCTTC. Residues: CAWASPRGAYGYTF.

The V call is TRBV2, the J call TRBJ1-5, with no clear D. V gave up 7 bases and J gave up 6 bases, with 13 bases separating them. CDR1 is SNHLY, CDR2 FYNNEI, per germline. The CDR3 has 13 residues. CDR3 sequence reads: CASKRELAQPQHF. As DNA, the CDR3 is TGTGCCAGCAAAAGGGAACTTGCTCAGCCCCAGCATTTT.

This chain joins TRBV6-1 and TRBJ1-5, with a possible D match to TRBD1 (6 bases). This CDR3 has 13 amino acids. Trimming removed 4 bases from V and 6 bases from J, with 10 bases in between. Germline CDR1 reads MNHNS; CDR2 reads SASEGT. The CDR3 nucleotides read TGTGCCAGCAGTGCAGGGGATGCTCAGCCCCAGCATTTT. Its protein product is CASSAGDAQPQHF.

The chain joins TRBV4-2 to TRBJ1-5; D ambiguous. Looked up from germline, CDR1 is LGHNA and CDR2 is YNFKEQ. CDR3 length: 15 amino acids. V shed 1 base and J shed 0 bases, with 7 bases lying between them. CDR3 in DNA: TGTGCCAGCAGCCAAGCACTCAATAGCAATCAGCCCCAGCATTTT. Its translation is CASSQALNSNQPQHF.

This clone was observed once. This sequence joins TRBV11-2 and TRBJ2-7; tentatively, D is TRBD1 (6 bases). CDR1 and CDR2 from the germline V gene are SGHAT and FQNNGV. The CDR3 extends over 15 amino acids. Deletions cut 7 bases from V and 1 base from J, with 17 bases between. The CDR3 DNA reads as TGTGCCAGCACTACAAGGGCAGGGGAGTCCTACGAGCAGTACTTC. This translates into CASTTRAGESYEQYF.

This clone was seen more than once but under ten times. This sequence joins TRBV28 and TRBJ2-7; 9 nucleotides agree with TRBD1. CDR1 MDHEN and CDR2 SYDVKM come from the germline V gene. The CDR3 totals 15 residues. V was clipped by 6 bases and J by 5 bases; unmatched bases: 11. In nucleotides, the CDR3 is TGTGCCAGCAGAAAGACAGGGGGGCTTGTTCACGAGCAGTACTTC. This sequence encodes CASRKTGGLVHEQYF.

This clone came up a few times. The chain couples TRBV13 to TRBJ2-4; 12 positions agree with TRBD2. The trim removed 4 bases at V and 1 base at J, leaving 2 bases unmatched. CDR3 size: 16 residues. Germline V lookup: CDR1 PRHDT, CDR2 FYEKMQ (reference sequence). The CDR3 is CASSSGLAGAKNIQYF. DNA of the CDR3: TGTGCCAGCAGCTCCGGACTAGCGGGGGCCAAAAACATTCAGTACTTC.

The chain has TRBV28 and TRBJ1-1, with D maybe TRBD1 (5 bases). The CDR3 is 14 residues long. Germline values: CDR1 MDHEN, CDR2 SYDVKM. V was cut by 4 bases and J by 4 bases, with 13 bases left in between. CDR3 region: CASSSGTWGTEAFF. In DNA, the CDR3 is TGTGCCAGCAGTTCGGGGACCTGGGGCACTGAAGCTTTCTTT. The full variable domain, with the rest looked up from reference TRBV28 and TRBJ1-1, is DVKVTQSSRYLVKRTGEKVFLECVQDMDHENMFWYRQDPGLGLRLIYFSYDVKMKEKGDIPEGYSVSREKKERFSLILESASTNQTSMYLCASSSGTWGTEAFFGQGTRLTVV.

The rearrangement links TRBV7-9 to TRBJ2-5, with 8 bases aligning to TRBD1. V dropped 5 bases and J dropped 1; count of bases not matched to a gene: 6. CDR1 is SEHNR, CDR2 FQNEAQ, per germline (reference sequence). The CDR3 length is 15 residues. Written as DNA, the CDR3 is TGTGCCAGCAGCCCTACAGGGGGATTCCAAGAGACCCAGTACTTC. Residues: CASSPTGGFQETQYF.

V usage is TRBV15 and J usage is TRBJ1-5; 7 bases are a match to TRBD1. The CDR3 has 18 residues. Germline CDR1 LNHNV, CDR2 YYDKDF (reference sequence). Trimming cost V 1 base and J 0 bases; bases outside gene matches: 9. CDR3 in amino acids: CATSRGQGSPYSNQPQHF. In nucleotides, the CDR3 is TGTGCCACCAGCAGAGGACAGGGCTCCCCATATAGCAATCAGCCCCAGCATTTT.

This chain connects TRBV19 to TRBJ2-7; D call uncertain. Germline V gene sequence: CDR1 LNHDA, CDR2 SQIVND (reference sequence). The CDR3 totals 17 residues. The V end was cut by 5 bases, the J end by 1 base, with 21 bases between. CDR3 coding DNA: TGTGCCAGTAGTCCTTCCTTACCTTCCGTGGGGTCCTACGAGCAGTACTTC. Protein: CASSPSLPSVGSYEQYF.

In this sample, this clone turned up a few times. The chain joins TRBV27 to TRBJ2-7; 7 nucleotides align to TRBD1. J lost 6 bases, V lost 4 bases, and 12 bases had no gene match. Germline V gene data show CDR1 as MNHEY and CDR2 as SMNVEV (reference sequence). CDR3 length equals 15 residues. Here the CDR3 reads CASSSRLRTGPEQYF. CDR3 DNA sequence: TGTGCCAGCAGTTCGCGACTCCGGACAGGTCCCGAGCAGTACTTC.

The chain links TRBV4-1 to TRBJ2-1; 10 bases are shared with TRBD1. The trim removed 4 bases at V and 8 bases at J, leaving 8 bases unmatched. CDR1 is MGHRA, CDR2 YSYEKL, per germline. The CDR3 sequence is 15 residues long. CDR3 DNA: TGCGCCAGCAGCCCCGGACAGGGGGAGGGATATGAGCAGTTCTTC. It specifies CASSPGQGEGYEQFF.

This clone came up once. The genes are TRBV10-2 and TRBJ1-1; no clear D gene. The CDR3 has 19 amino acids. From germline, CDR1 is WSHSY and CDR2 SAAADI. V shed 3 bases and J shed 1 base, with 24 bases lying between them. The chain's CDR3 is CASSDYPESRWTRNTEAFF. In DNA form, the CDR3 reads TGCGCCAGCAGTGACTACCCTGAGTCGAGGTGGACCAGGAACACTGAAGCTTTCTTT.